The clone carrying this TCR beta chain was observed many times. Its antigen is not known. The sample is drawn from a study of regulatory T cells in long-lasting Graves disease. Study-wide points: Fewer public clonotypes were shared by new patients (approximately 1,000) than by persistent patients (around 2,900).

Described time point: newly diagnosed GD, antithyroid drugs for less than 3 months. RNA isolated from PBMCs was used to make the TCR library. A blood draw put about 8.2 milliliters of peripheral blood into EDTA tubes. The TCR beta library used iRepertoire HTBI primers with Arm-PCR amplification of CDR3. Each CDR3 protein gets one entry after TCRdb re-called the multiplex PCR reads with MiXCR. The sample includes fewer than 450,000 distinct CDR3 sequences, 15% of them seen just once. The CDR3 is 15 residues long. V lost 2 bases and J lost 0, with 8 bases in between. Germline V gene lookup returns CDR1 WSHSY and CDR2 SAAADI. These sequences were also reported in another study, on T cells in Graves' hyperthyroidism and ophthalmopathy. This second study says: Initially, a first-round RT-PCR of the TCR CDR3 employed the HTBI primer set. The blood repertoire included most of the expanded thyroid clonotypes above 0.001.

The sample here was peripheral blood mononuclear cells (PBMCs), taken at new diagnosis, from a patient treated with antithyroid drugs. The sequence was collected from a middle-aged woman with Graves disease. The chain links TRBV10-2 to TRBJ1-5; no clear D. The CDR3 loop reads CASSEGIYSNQPQHF. The CDR3 DNA reads TGCGCCAGCAGTGAGGGGATTTATAGCAATCAGCCCCAGCATTTT.